One and the same sample provided the 21 T cell receptor beta chains below, sequenced in a study of blood T cell repertoires in COVID-19. Clones were read by immunoSEQ multiplex PCR, and TCRdb kept only the in-frame ones, dropping some. The sample consists of about 180,000 clones, 80% to 90% of them appearing once. Material: peripheral blood. The receptors here all came from a man aged 18-30 years who had recovered from COVID-19.

This clone was recorded many times. V and J are TRBV7-3 and TRBJ1-2; 11 nucleotides align to TRBD1. V dropped 5 bases and J dropped 4; count of bases not matched to a gene: 6. CDR1 SGHTA and CDR2 FQGTGA come from the germline V gene. The CDR3 extends over 15 amino acids. The CDR3 DNA reads TGTGCCAGCAGCGCCGGACAGGGGGCCTCCTATGGCTACACCTTC. Translating gives CASSAGQGASYGYTF.

CDR3 DNA: TGTGCCAGCAGCTTGGGGACTAGCGGGTCATTTAGCACAGATACGCAGTATTTT. Protein product: CASSLGTSGSFSTDTQYF. This sequence joins TRBV5-8 and TRBJ2-3; 11 bases map to TRBD2. The CDR3 length is 18 residues. V lost 0 bases, J lost 0 bases, and 6 bases stayed unmatched. From germline, CDR1 is SGHTS and CDR2 YDEGEE.

This rearrangement joins TRBV28 to TRBJ2-6; D call uncertain. V lost 3 bases and J 4 bases, leaving 22 bases between the germline ends. This CDR3 contains 19 residues. The germline V gene encodes CDR1 MDHEN and CDR2 SYDVKM. The CDR3 region is CASSLVSSKPYSGANVLTF. CDR3 DNA: TGTGCCAGCAGTTTGGTCTCGAGTAAACCCTATTCCGGGGCCAACGTCCTGACTTTC.

The rearrangement joins TRBV6-5 to TRBJ2-5, with 9 bases matching TRBD1. The junction had 8 bases not matched to a gene; V was cut back by 7 bases and J by 5 bases. CDR3 length: 14 amino acids. Germline lookup yields CDR1 MNHEY and CDR2 SVGAGI. The CDR3 region has the DNA TGTGCCAGCAAGGTACAGGGGGCTTGGGAGACCCAGTACTTC. Translation: CASKVQGAWETQYF.

The V call is TRBV7-9, the J call TRBJ1-4, with 7 bases that match TRBD1. Germline V CDR1 and CDR2: SEHNR, FQNEAQ (reference sequence). The CDR3 runs to 15 residues. J lost 7 bases, V lost 2 bases, and 7 bases had no gene match. CDR3 in amino acids: CASSLREGAREKLFF. The CDR3 nucleotides read TGTGCCAGCAGCTTACGGGAGGGGGCGCGTGAAAAACTGTTTTTT.

The chain joins TRBV7-6 to TRBJ1-4, with TRBD1 identical over 7 bases. Germline trimming cut 1 base from V and 6 bases from J; bases unmatched to any gene: 8. Looked up from germline, CDR1 is SGHVS and CDR2 is FNYEAQ. There are 16 residues in the CDR3. The CDR3 DNA sequence: TGTGCCAGCAGCTTAGGCGGGGGGACAGTGGATGAAAAACTGTTTTTT. It specifies CASSLGGGTVDEKLFF.

The chain couples TRBV4-1 to TRBJ2-7; TRBD1 is a possible D gene (5 bases). This CDR3 region has 15 residues. Between the trimmed V and J ends, which lost 5 bases and 0 bases, there was a span of 14 bases. Germline V gene sequence: CDR1 MGHRA, CDR2 YSYEKL. The CDR3: CASSATGRDSYEQYF. CDR3 bases: TGCGCCAGCAGCGCTACGGGCAGGGACTCCTACGAGCAGTACTTC.

The sample holds a few counts of this clone. The genes are TRBV6-6 and TRBJ2-1; 8 bases map to TRBD2. CDR3 length: 15 residues. The J segment lost 8 bases and the V segment lost 6 bases, leaving 12 bases of the junction unmatched. Per the germline V gene, CDR1 is MNHNY and CDR2 is SVGAGI (reference sequence). Here the CDR3 DNA reads TGTGCCAGCAGCAACGGGGGACTAGGATCCGATGAGCAGTTCTTC. It translates to CASSNGGLGSDEQFF.

Here the CDR3 reads CASQVGDRGHNEQFF. The CDR3 DNA sequence: TGTGCCAGCCAAGTGGGGGACAGGGGGCACAATGAGCAGTTCTTC. V usage is TRBV19 and J usage is TRBJ2-1; 12 bases align to TRBD1. Germline CDR1 is LNHDA and CDR2 is SQIVND (reference sequence). V dropped 9 bases and J dropped 5; count of bases not matched to a gene: 8. CDR3 size: 15 residues.

J is TRBJ2-7 and V is TRBV7-9; perhaps TRBD2 as D (6 bases). The CDR3 sequence is 19 residues long. The V end lost 3 bases, the J end lost 4 bases, and 28 bases lay between the germline ends. Germline-derived CDR1 and CDR2 are SEHNR and FQNEAQ (reference sequence). CDR3 residues: CASSFENGWDGGTVYEQYF. In DNA form, the CDR3 reads TGTGCCAGCAGCTTTGAGAACGGTTGGGATGGCGGGACGGTTTACGAGCAGTACTTC.

This clone was counted once. The V call is TRBV5-4, the J call TRBJ1-5; weak D call: TRBD1 (6 bases). Germline V CDR1 and CDR2: SGHNT, YYREEE (reference sequence). Trimming took 3 bases from V and 5 from J, leaving 12 bases between them. The CDR3 sequence is 14 residues long. The CDR3 DNA reads TGTGCCAGCAGCTACGACAGGAGCGATCAGCCCCAGCATTTT. Protein product: CASSYDRSDQPQHF.

This clone was counted a few times. This sequence joins TRBV7-2 and TRBJ1-2, with D perhaps TRBD1 (5 bases). There are 14 residues in the CDR3. CDR1 is SGHTA and CDR2 is FQGNSA in the germline V gene. V lost 1 base and J lost 6, with 12 bases in between. CDR3 DNA sequence: TGTGCCAGCAGCTTAGTCAACAGGAAGGATGGCTACACCTTC. It specifies CASSLVNRKDGYTF. Using reference TRBV7-2 and TRBJ1-2 for the parts outside the CDR3, the full variable domain is GAGVSQSPSNKVTEKGKDVELRCDPISGHTALYWYRQSLGQGLEFLIYFQGNSAPDKSGLPSDRFSAERTGGSVSTLTIQRTQQEDSAVYLCASSLVNRKDGYTFGSGTRLTVV.

V and J are TRBV5-6 and TRBJ2-1; 14 bases fit TRBD2. The CDR3 is 16 residues long. Germline CDR1 SGHDT, CDR2 YYEEEE. V lost 4 bases to trimming and J lost 9 bases; unmatched junction nucleotides: 9. For the CDR3, the DNA is TGTGCCAGCAGCATGAGGACTAGCGGGAGGCCACGTGAGCAGTTCTTC. Its translation is CASSMRTSGRPREQFF.

The chain couples TRBV6-5 to TRBJ2-7, with D possibly being TRBD2 (5 bases). The V end lost 2 bases, the J end lost 3 bases, and 11 bases lay between the germline ends. Germline loops: CDR1 MNHEY, CDR2 SVGAGI. This CDR3 has 14 amino acids. DNA for the CDR3: TGTGCCAGCAGTTACGACCGAGAGGGCTACGAGCAGTACTTC. Translation: CASSYDREGYEQYF.

The J gene is TRBJ1-6, the V gene TRBV5-1, with 7 bases lining up with TRBD1. CDR1 SGHRS and CDR2 YFSETQ come from the germline V gene. The CDR3 contains 13 residues. J lost 7 bases, V lost 4 bases, and 2 bases had no gene match. The CDR3 DNA reads TGCGCCAGCAGCGGGACAGAAAATTCACCCCTCCACTTT. It codes for CASSGTENSPLHF.

The gene calls are TRBV18 and TRBJ1-3; TRBD1 matches 7 bases. In germline, CDR1 is KGHSH, CDR2 LQKENI. The V and J ends lost 4 bases and 0 bases, in that order; junction bases with no gene match: 0. The CDR3 loop spans 14 amino acids. CDR3 DNA sequence: TGTGCCAGCTCACGGGACAGCTCTGGAAACACCATATATTTT. This encodes CASSRDSSGNTIYF.

At least ten counts were recorded for this clone. The rearrangement links TRBV10-3 to TRBJ2-1, with D perhaps matching TRBD1 (7 bases). The V end lost 10 bases, the J end lost 4 bases, and 17 bases lay between the germline ends. This CDR3 is built from 14 residues. Germline V gene data show CDR1 as ENHRY and CDR2 as SYGVKD. CDR3 amino acids: CATTDREVYNEQFF. CDR3 DNA sequence: TGTGCCACAACCGACAGGGAGGTATACAATGAGCAGTTCTTC.

The chain recombines TRBV11-2 with TRBJ2-7; 8 bases align to TRBD1. The V gene's germline CDR1 is SGHAT and CDR2 FQNNGV. The trim removed 5 bases at V and 5 bases at J, leaving 8 bases unmatched. This CDR3 spans 14 amino acids. CDR3 sequence: CASSPWTGTDEQYF. The DNA of the CDR3 is TGTGCCAGCAGCCCCTGGACAGGGACCGACGAGCAGTACTTC.

The V and J genes are TRBV6-4 and TRBJ1-2; possibly TRBD1 for D (6 bases). Germline values: CDR1 MRHNA, CDR2 SNTAGT. The V gene lost 7 bases and the J gene lost 7 bases, with 19 bases spanning the gap. The CDR3 sequence is 14 residues long. CDR3 protein: CASKPVTGSGGYTF. CDR3 sequence (DNA): TGTGCCAGCAAACCTGTAACAGGGTCTGGTGGCTACACCTTC.

The chain joins TRBV7-2 to TRBJ2-7; 10 bases agree with TRBD2. CDR1 is SGHTA and CDR2 is FQGNSA in the germline V gene. This CDR3 is built from 15 residues. Trimming at V came to 1 base and at J to 2 bases, leaving 2 bases not matched to a gene. The CDR3 DNA is TGTGCCAGCAGCTTAGTAGCGGGGGGCCCCTACGAGCAGTACTTC. Translating it yields CASSLVAGGPYEQYF.

V gene TRBV7-3 combines with J gene TRBJ2-1; 10 nucleotides match TRBD2. The J segment lost 7 bases and the V segment lost 6 bases, leaving 6 bases of the junction unmatched. CDR1 and CDR2 from the germline V gene are SGHTA and FQGTGA. The CDR3 is made up of 14 amino acids. CDR3 in amino acids: CASSPAGGRNEQFF. In DNA, the CDR3 is TGTGCCAGCAGTCCAGCGGGAGGGAGGAATGAGCAGTTCTTC.